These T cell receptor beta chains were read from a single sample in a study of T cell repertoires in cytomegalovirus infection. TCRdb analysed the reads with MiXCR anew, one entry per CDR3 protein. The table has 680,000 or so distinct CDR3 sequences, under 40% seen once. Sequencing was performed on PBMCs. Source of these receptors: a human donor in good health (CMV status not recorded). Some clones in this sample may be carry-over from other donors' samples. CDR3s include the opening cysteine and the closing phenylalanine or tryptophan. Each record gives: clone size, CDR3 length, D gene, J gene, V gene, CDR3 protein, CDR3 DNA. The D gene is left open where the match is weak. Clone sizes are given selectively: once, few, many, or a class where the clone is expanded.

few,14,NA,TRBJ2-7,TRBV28,CASTRTYTKYEQYF,TGTGCCAGCACCCGGACATACACGAAATACGAGCAGTACTTC
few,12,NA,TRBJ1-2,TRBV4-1,CASSQSGGGYTF,TGCGCCAGCAGCCAGTCTGGGGGAGGCTACACCTTC
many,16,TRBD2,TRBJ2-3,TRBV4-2,CASSQGGTSGRSTQYF,TGTGCCAGCAGCCAAGGGGGGACTAGCGGGAGGTCTACGCAGTATTTT
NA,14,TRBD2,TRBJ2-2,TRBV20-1,CSAAGLDITGELFF,TGCAGTGCCGCGGGACTAGACATCACCGGGGAGCTGTTTTTT
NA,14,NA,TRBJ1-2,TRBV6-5,CSSREITHGLCYTF,TGTTCCAGCCGGGAAATTACTCACGGTTTGTGCTACACCTTC
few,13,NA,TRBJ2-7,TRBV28,CASRLGSPYEQYF,TGTGCCAGCAGGCTTGGGTCACCCTACGAGCAGTACTTC
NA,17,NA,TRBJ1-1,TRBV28,CASSLWGAQGKNTEAFF,TGTGCCAGCAGTTTATGGGGAGCGCAGGGTAAGAACACTGAAGCTTTCTTT
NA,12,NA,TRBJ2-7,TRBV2,CASIRGGDEQYF,TGTGCCAGCATAAGAGGTGGAGACGAGCAGTACTTC
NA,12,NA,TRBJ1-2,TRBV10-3,CAAGSLNYGYTF,TGTGCCGCGGGCAGTCTTAACTATGGCTACACCTTC
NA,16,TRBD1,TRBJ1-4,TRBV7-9,CASSLDRVWVDEKLFF,TGTGCCAGCAGCCTCGACAGGGTCTGGGTAGATGAAAAACTGTTTTTT
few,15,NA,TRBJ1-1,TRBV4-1,CASSQEGGADTEAFF,TGCGCCAGCAGCCAAGAGGGGGGGGCAGATACTGAAGCTTTCTTT
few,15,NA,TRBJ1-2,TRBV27,CASSLSDTGFGGYTF,TGTGCCAGCAGTTTATCGGATACAGGGTTTGGGGGCTACACCTTC
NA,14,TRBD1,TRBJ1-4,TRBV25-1,CASKRGTGNEKLFF,TGTGCCAGCAAGAGAGGGACAGGAAATGAAAAACTGTTTTTT
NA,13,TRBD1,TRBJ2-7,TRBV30,CAWETGPPYEQYF,TGTGCCTGGGAGACAGGGCCCCCCTACGAGCAGTACTTC
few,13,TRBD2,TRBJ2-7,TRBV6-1,CASGLAGVGEQYF,TGTGCCAGTGGGCTAGCGGGAGTGGGCGAGCAGTACTTC
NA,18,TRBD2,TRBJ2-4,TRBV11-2,CASSLDRGLAGGLNIQYF,TGTGCCAGCAGCTTAGACCGTGGACTAGCGGGGGGACTAAACATTCAGTACTTC
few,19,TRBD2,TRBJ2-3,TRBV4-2,CASSQGNSRTSYSTDTQYF,TGTGCCAGCAGCCAAGGCAACTCGCGGACTAGCTACAGCACAGATACGCAGTATTTT
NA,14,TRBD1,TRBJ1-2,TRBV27,CASSLGQGRAGYTF,TGTGCCAGCAGCCTAGGACAGGGGCGGGCTGGCTACACCTTC
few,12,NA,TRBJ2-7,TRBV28,CASSEWTVGQYF,TGTGCCAGCAGCGAATGGACAGTTGGGCAGTACTTC
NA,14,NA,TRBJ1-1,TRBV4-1,CASSLGGEHTEAFF,TGCGCCAGCAGCCTCGGGGGGGAGCACACTGAAGCTTTCTTT
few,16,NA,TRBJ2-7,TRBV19,CASSISAGMSSYEQYF,TGTGCCAGTAGTATTTCCGCAGGGATGAGCTCCTACGAGCAGTACTTC
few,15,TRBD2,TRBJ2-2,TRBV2,CASSPTSGNTGELFF,TGTGCCAGCAGTCCGACTAGCGGGAATACCGGGGAGCTGTTTTTT
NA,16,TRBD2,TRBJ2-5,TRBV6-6,CASSYGLAGVWETQYF,TGTGCCAGCAGTTACGGACTAGCGGGAGTTTGGGAGACCCAGTACTTC
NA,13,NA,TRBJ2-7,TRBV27,CASSMSGSYEQYF,TGTGCCAGCAGTATGAGCGGGTCCTACGAGCAGTACTTC
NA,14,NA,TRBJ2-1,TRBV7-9,CASSSGRNHNEQFF,TGTGCCAGCAGCTCAGGGAGAAACCACAATGAGCAGTTCTTC
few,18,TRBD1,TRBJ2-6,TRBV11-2,CASSPGTGGAAGANVLTF,TGTGCCAGCAGCCCCGGGACAGGGGGCGCTGCTGGGGCCAACGTCCTGACTTTC
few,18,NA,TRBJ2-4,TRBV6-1,CASSPTGERALAKNIQYF,TGTGCCAGCAGCCCTACGGGGGAGAGGGCTTTAGCCAAAAACATTCAGTACTTC
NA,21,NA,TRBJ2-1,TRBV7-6,CASSLGIEAGAQGASYNEQFF,TGTGCCAGCAGCTTAGGAATAGAAGCGGGAGCGCAGGGGGCCAGCTACAATGAGCAGTTCTTC
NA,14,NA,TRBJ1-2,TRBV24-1,CATSGSTTNYGYTF,TGTGCCACCAGTGGCTCGACTACTAACTATGGCTACACCTTC
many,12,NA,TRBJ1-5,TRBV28,CASSGGNQPQHF,TGTGCCTCTTCTGGGGGGAATCAGCCCCAGCATTTT
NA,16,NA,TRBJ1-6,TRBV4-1,CASSQVGGIYNSPLHF,TGCGCCAGCAGCCAAGTAGGCGGGATCTATAATTCACCCCTCCACTTT
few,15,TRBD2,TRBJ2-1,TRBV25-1,CASSGRLARNNEQFF,TGTGCCAGCAGTGGCCGACTAGCGCGAAACAATGAGCAGTTCTTC
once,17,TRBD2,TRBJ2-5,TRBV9,CASSVKGLAGEQETQYF,TGTGCCAGCAGCGTAAAGGGACTAGCGGGGGAACAAGAGACCCAGTACTTC
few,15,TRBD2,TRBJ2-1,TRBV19,CASSPRGLAHNEQFF,TGTGCCAGTAGTCCTAGGGGACTAGCGCACAATGAGCAGTTCTTC
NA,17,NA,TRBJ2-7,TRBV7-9,CASSLDHRAIGSYEQYF,TGTGCCAGCAGCCTAGACCACAGGGCGATCGGATCCTACGAGCAGTACTTC
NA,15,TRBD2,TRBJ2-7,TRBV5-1,CASSPAGRGGLEQYF,TGCGCCAGCAGCCCCGCGGGGCGCGGGGGACTCGAGCAGTACTTC
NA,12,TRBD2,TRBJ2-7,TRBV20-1,CSARASGYEQYF,TGCAGTGCTAGGGCTAGCGGCTACGAGCAGTACTTC
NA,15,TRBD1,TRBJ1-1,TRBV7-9,CASQFSTGMNTEAFF,TGTGCCAGCCAATTCTCGACAGGGATGAACACTGAAGCTTTCTTT
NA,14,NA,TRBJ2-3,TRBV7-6,CASGKGRRADTQYF,TGTGCCAGCGGTAAAGGCAGGCGGGCAGATACGCAGTATTTT
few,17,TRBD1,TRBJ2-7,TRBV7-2,CASSIGQAHRGSYEQYF,TGTGCCAGCAGCATTGGACAGGCTCACCGAGGGTCCTACGAGCAGTACTTC
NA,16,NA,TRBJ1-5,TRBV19,CASSIGPDRGNQPQHF,TGTGCCAGTAGTATTGGGCCCGATCGAGGTAATCAGCCCCAGCATTTT
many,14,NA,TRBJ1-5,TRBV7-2,CASSLVGGNQPQHF,TGTGCCAGCAGCTTAGTAGGGGGCAATCAGCCCCAGCATTTT
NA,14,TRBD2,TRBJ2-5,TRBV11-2,CASSPAGVGETQYF,TGTGCCAGCAGCCCAGCGGGAGTGGGGGAGACCCAGTACTTC
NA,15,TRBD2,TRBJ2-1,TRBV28,CATRALAGDYNEQFF,TGTGCCACCCGGGCACTAGCGGGGGACTACAATGAGCAGTTCTTC
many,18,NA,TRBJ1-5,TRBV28,CASSLLAWSLEQYQPQHF,TGTGCCAGCAGTTTATTAGCCTGGTCCCTCGAGCAGTATCAGCCCCAGCATTTT
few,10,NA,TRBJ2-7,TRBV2,CASMVSEQYF,TGTGCCAGCATGGTGTCCGAGCAGTACTTC